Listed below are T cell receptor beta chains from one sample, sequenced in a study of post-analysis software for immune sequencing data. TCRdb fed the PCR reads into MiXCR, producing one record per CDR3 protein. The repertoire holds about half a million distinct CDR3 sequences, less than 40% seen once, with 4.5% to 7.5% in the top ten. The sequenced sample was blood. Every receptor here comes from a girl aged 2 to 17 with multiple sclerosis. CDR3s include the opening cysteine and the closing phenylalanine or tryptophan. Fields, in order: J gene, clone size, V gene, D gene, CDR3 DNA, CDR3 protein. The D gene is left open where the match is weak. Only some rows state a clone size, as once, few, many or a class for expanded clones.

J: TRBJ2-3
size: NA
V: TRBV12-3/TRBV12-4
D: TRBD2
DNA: TGTGCCAGCAGGCTGACTAGCGGGGGGGCTGGAGATACGCAGTATTTT
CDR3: CASRLTSGGAGDTQYF

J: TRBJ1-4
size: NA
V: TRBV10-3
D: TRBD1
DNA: TGTGCCATCAGTGATCCGGGACAGGGGAAGGGTGAAAAACTGTTTTTT
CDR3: CAISDPGQGKGEKLFF

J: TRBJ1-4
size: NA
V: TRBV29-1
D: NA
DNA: TGCAGCGTTGCCCAGGCAACTAATGAAAAACTGTTTTTT
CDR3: CSVAQATNEKLFF

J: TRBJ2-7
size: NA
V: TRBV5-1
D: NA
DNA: TGCGCCAGCAGCTTGGCCTGGGGATCCTACGAGCAGTACTTC
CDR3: CASSLAWGSYEQYF

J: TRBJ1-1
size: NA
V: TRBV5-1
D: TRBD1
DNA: TGCGCCAGCAGCCTCAATCCGGGACAGGGGTTGACTGAAGCTTTCTTT
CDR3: CASSLNPGQGLTEAFF

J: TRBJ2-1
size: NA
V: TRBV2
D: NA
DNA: TGTGCCAGCAGTAGTTGGGATGAGCAGTTCTTC
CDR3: CASSSWDEQFF

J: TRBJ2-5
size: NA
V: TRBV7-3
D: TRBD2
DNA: TGTGCCAGCAGCCCGGGGCTAGCGGGGGGTAGTAGGTACTTC
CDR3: CASSPGLAGGSRYF

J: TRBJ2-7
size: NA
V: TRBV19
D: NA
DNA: TGTGCCAGTAGCCCCCTACAGGGACCCGAGCAGTACTTC
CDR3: CASSPLQGPEQYF

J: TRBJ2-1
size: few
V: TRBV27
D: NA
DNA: TGTGCCAGCAGTTTATACGGCAGGGCTTATGAGCAGTTCTTC
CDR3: CASSLYGRAYEQFF

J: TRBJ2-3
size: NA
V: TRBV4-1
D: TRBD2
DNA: TGCGCCAGCAGCCAAGATGGCGGGGGGACAGATACGCAGTATTTT
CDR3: CASSQDGGGTDTQYF

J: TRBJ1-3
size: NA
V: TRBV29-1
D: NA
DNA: TGCAGCGTTGACGTGGGAAACACCATATATTTT
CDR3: CSVDVGNTIYF

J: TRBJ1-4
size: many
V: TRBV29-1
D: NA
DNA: TGCAGCGCCGAAAGCGGGGTACAGAATGAAAAACTGTTTTTT
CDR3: CSAESGVQNEKLFF

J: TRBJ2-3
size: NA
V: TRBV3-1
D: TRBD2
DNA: TGTGCCAGCAGCCAGGGACTAGCGGGGGGCAGCACAGATACGCAGTATTTT
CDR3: CASSQGLAGGSTDTQYF

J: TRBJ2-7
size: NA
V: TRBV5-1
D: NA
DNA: TGCGCCAGCAGCTCGGGGACGTTAAGGGCGAGCGAGCAGTACTTC
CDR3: CASSSGTLRASEQYF

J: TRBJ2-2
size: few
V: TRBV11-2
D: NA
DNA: TGTGCCAGCAGCTTAGTTGGAAGCGGGGAGCTGTTTTTT
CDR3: CASSLVGSGELFF

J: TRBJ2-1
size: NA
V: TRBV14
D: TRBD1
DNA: TGTGCCAGCAGCCAAGGGTGGTGGGACAGGGTTACCAATGAGCAGTTCTTC
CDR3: CASSQGWWDRVTNEQFF

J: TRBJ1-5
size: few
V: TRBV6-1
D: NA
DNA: TGTGCCAGCAGTGAAGATTTTCAGCCCCAGCATTTT
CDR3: CASSEDFQPQHF

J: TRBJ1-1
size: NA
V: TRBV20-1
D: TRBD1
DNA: TGCAGTGCTAGATCACAGGGGTGGGTCACTGAAGCTTTCTTT
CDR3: CSARSQGWVTEAFF

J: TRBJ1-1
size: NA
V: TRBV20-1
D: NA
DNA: TGCAGTGCTACAATTATCACTGAAGCTTTCTTT
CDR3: CSATIITEAFF

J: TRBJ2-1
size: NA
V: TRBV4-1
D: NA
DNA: TGCGCCAGCAGCCACCTAGACGTTGAACATGAGCAGTTCTTC
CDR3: CASSHLDVEHEQFF

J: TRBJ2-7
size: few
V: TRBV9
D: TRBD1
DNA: TGTGCCAGCAGCGAGACAGGGATGGGCGAGCAGTACTTC
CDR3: CASSETGMGEQYF

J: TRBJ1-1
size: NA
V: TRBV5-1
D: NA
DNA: TGCGCCAGCAGCTTGCGGAAAAAGAACACTGAAGCTTTCTTT
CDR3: CASSLRKKNTEAFF

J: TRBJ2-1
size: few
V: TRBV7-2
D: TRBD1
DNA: TGTGCCAGCAGCTTAGCGAGGGGGCTTTACAATGAGCAGTTCTTC
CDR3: CASSLARGLYNEQFF

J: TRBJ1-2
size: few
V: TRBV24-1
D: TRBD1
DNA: TGTGCCACCAGTGACCCCAGGGGGGGGTATGGCTACACCTTC
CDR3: CATSDPRGGYGYTF

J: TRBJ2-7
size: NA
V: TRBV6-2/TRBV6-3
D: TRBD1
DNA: TGTGCCAGCAGTTGGGACAGGGGGCTCTACGAGCAGTACTTC
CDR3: CASSWDRGLYEQYF

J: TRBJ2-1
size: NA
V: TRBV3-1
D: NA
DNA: TGTGCCAGCAGCCAAGGTCGGGCCTCTAATGAGCAGTTCTTC
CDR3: CASSQGRASNEQFF

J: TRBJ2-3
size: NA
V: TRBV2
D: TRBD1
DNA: TGTGCCAGCACCCCTGGACAGGGAACAGATACGCAGTATTTT
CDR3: CASTPGQGTDTQYF

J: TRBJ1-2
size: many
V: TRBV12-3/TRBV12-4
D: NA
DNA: TGTGCCAGCAGTGACAGTAACTATGGCTACACCTTC
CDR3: CASSDSNYGYTF